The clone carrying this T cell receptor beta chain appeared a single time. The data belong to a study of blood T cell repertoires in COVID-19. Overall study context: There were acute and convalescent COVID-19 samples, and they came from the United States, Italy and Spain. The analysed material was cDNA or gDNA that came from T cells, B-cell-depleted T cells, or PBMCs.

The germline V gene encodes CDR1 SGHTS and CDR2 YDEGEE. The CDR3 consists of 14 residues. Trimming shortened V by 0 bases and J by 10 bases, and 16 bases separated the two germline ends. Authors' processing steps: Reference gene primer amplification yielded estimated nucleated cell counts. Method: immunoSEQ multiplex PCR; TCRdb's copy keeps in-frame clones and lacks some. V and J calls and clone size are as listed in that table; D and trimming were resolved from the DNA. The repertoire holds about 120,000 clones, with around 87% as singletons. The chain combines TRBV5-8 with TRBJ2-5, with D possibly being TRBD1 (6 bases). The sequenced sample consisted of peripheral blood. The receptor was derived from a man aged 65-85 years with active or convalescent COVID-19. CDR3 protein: CASSLVLPGVGQYF. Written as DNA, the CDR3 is TGTGCCAGCAGCTTGGTGCTTCCAGGGGTGGGCCAGTACTTC.